The 5 T cell receptor beta chains below were found in one sample sequenced in a study of shared clonotypes between healthy human individuals. TCRdb's copy holds only in-frame clones and misses some; the assay was immunoSEQ multiplex PCR. The profile covers about 1 million clones, with about 77% appearing a single time and approximately 1.5% taken by the ten largest. The sequencing input was memory CD4+ T cells sorted from blood. Subset meaning: CD45RA-negative fraction. All receptors come from a young man in good health.

The CDR3 sequence: CAGGQGDEAGELFF. CDR3 bases: TGTGCCGGCGGACAGGGGGATGAGGCCGGGGAGCTGTTTTTT. The rearrangement uses TRBV6-4 and TRBJ2-2; 10 bases fit TRBD1. Unmatched junction bases numbered 9, after V lost 11 bases and J lost 6 bases. The CDR3 is 14 residues long. The germline CDR1 and CDR2 sequences are MRHNA and SNTAGT.

The chain has TRBV5-1 and TRBJ2-7; no firm D call. The CDR3 has 15 amino acids. Germline CDR1 reads SGHRS; CDR2 reads YFSETQ. Between the trimmed V and J ends, which lost 4 bases and 0 bases, there was a span of 14 bases. The chain's CDR3 is CASSRTPWPSYEQYF. The CDR3 nucleotides read TGCGCCAGCAGCAGGACCCCCTGGCCCTCCTACGAGCAGTACTTC. The full variable domain, rest sourced from reference TRBV5-1 and TRBJ2-7, is KAGVTQTPRYLIKTRGQQVTLSCSPISGHRSVSWYQQTPGQGLQFLFEYFSETQRNKGNFPGRFSGRQFSNSRSEMNVSTLELGDSALYLCASSRTPWPSYEQYFGPGTRLTVT.

The genes are TRBV18 and TRBJ2-1; 8 nucleotides match TRBD2. This CDR3 comprises 18 residues. Germline CDR1 reads KGHSH; CDR2 reads LQKENI. V was pared by 3 bases and J by 1 base, with 11 bases of the junction left unmatched. The CDR3 spells CASSPPSLAGRSYNEQFF. The CDR3 nucleotides are TGTGCCAGCTCACCCCCTTCCTTAGCGGGGCGTTCCTACAATGAGCAGTTCTTC.

V and J are TRBV18 and TRBJ1-1, with 8 nucleotides matching TRBD1. The length of the CDR3 is 15 residues. The V gene's germline CDR1 is KGHSH and CDR2 LQKENI. V lost 3 bases, J lost 7 bases, and 10 bases stayed unmatched. DNA of the CDR3: TGTGCCAGCTCACCGCTGACAGGGGAGTGGGATGAAGCTTTCTTT. It codes for CASSPLTGEWDEAFF.

This clone was counted ten times or more. The rearrangement joins TRBV5-6 to TRBJ2-7, with D perhaps matching TRBD1 (8 bases). Germline CDR1 is SGHDT and CDR2 is YYEEEE. CDR3 size: 13 residues. V lost 1 base and J 7 bases, leaving 12 bases between the germline ends. The CDR3 loop is CASSLNRGGEQYF. In DNA form, the CDR3 reads TGTGCCAGCAGCTTGAACAGGGGGGGAGAGCAGTACTTC.